The rows below give T cell receptor beta chains drawn from one sample of a study of radiation and T cells in renal cell carcinoma. Clones were sequenced by immunoSEQ multiplex PCR, and TCRdb holds only the in-frame ones, with some missing. The sample yields some 100,000 clones, about four fifths seen once. Source: blood, taken from a patient whose treatment included radiotherapy and nephrectomy. Every receptor here comes from a man in his sixties with renal cell carcinoma. The conserved cysteine and the conserved F or W are not part of the CDR3 here.

v_call	cdr3_aa
TRBV11-2	ASSSQGARGTEAF
TRBV27	ASRTQREANTGELF
TRBV19	ASSIVGVTGETQY
TRBV5-1	ASSLETPTDTQY
TRBV4-3	ASSQEISGRNSANTGELF
TRBV6-6	ASSYGLLSYEQY
TRBV4-2	ASSQEGLLNYEQY
TRBV19	ASSMAGLGEQY
TRBV6-5	ASSPQGYEQY
TRBV2	ASSEGISPRDPQH
TRBV27	ASSLWGQGYTGELF